These T cell receptor beta chains were read from a single sample in a study of cytomegalovirus exposure and HLA in healthy donors. TCRdb's table, derived via immunoSEQ multiplex PCR, lists solely in-frame clones and lacks some. The sample shows approximately 170,000 clones, approximately 80% of them seen only once. The sequenced sample consisted of PBMCs. The receptors were sampled from a male donor in good health and CMV-seronegative. Each CDR3 is given without its conserved first and last residue.

13,TRBJ1-5,TRBV4-1,ASSQGPQSNQPQH
15,TRBJ1-1,TRBV18,ASSPRIPQEVSTEAF
12,TRBJ2-7,TRBV5-1,ASSPGGDTYEQY
13,TRBJ2-2,TRBV5-6,ASSEPGLGAGELF
14,TRBJ1-4,TRBV5-5,ASSDLQGANNEKLF
12,TRBJ1-2,TRBV28,ASSTSPAGYGYT
13,TRBJ1-1,TRBV7-2,ASSLVEGANTEAF
14,TRBJ2-1,TRBV4-3,ASSQDGLAGGGEQF
12,TRBJ1-3,TRBV5-5,ASSSGFHGSTLY
9,TRBJ1-2,TRBV29-1,SVEDREGYT
10,TRBJ2-2,TRBV7-2,ASSLGVGELF
12,TRBJ2-2,TRBV19,ASRRGRGSGELF
13,TRBJ2-1,TRBV6-5,ASSSLRAGENEQF
13,TRBJ2-3,TRBV2,ASSDRVSSTDTQY
11,TRBJ1-3,TRBV27,ASSGGSGNTIY
14,NA,TRBV27,ASSSFPSGGHYEQY
13,TRBJ2-1,TRBV7-7,ASSLATGWGNEQF
11,TRBJ1-5,TRBV5-1,ASSYRGPAPQH
11,TRBJ1-4,TRBV28,ARGTPITEKLF
13,TRBJ2-5,TRBV19,ASSIGGTVQETQY
12,TRBJ2-7,TRBV6-5,ASRQGQQSYEQY
11,TRBJ1-5,TRBV5-1,ASRQGLNQPQH
16,TRBJ1-4,TRBV4-1,ASSQEGGQGLTNEKLF
13,TRBJ2-3,TRBV30,AWSGLAASTDTQY
13,TRBJ2-3,TRBV7-8,ASSLWTGVTDTQY
8,TRBJ2-7,TRBV20-1,SAYGYEQY
13,TRBJ2-7,TRBV5-6,ASSFFGRTTYEQY
16,TRBJ2-7,TRBV28,ASSVLGLAGAGGYEQY
13,TRBJ2-1,TRBV7-6,ASSLYELADNEQF
14,TRBJ2-2,TRBV21-1,ANRPGTSVKAGELF
13,TRBJ2-7,TRBV6-4,ASSDSTGTSYEQY
11,TRBJ1-4,TRBV4-1,ASSQDSQKKLF
17,TRBJ2-5,TRBV23-1,ASSTPYLGQGLGEETQY
11,TRBJ1-5,TRBV30,AWGTGGAQPQH
16,TRBJ2-7,TRBV5-1,ASSLALRLAGGKGEQY
14,TRBJ2-5,TRBV5-6,ASSPGGLAGTGTQY
12,TRBJ1-5,TRBV27,ASSMLRGGQPQH
15,TRBJ2-1,TRBV2,ASSDFVSLAEDNEQF
15,TRBJ1-4,TRBV4-3,ASSQEASRGGGEKLF
12,TRBJ2-2,TRBV5-1,ASSMDRNTGELF
10,TRBJ2-1,TRBV28,ASRLQGNEQF
16,TRBJ2-7,TRBV2,ASSTRGGTTQNQYEQY
11,TRBJ2-5,TRBV7-9,ASSQTGRETQY
12,NA,TRBV7-9,ASSLAGGTYEQY
10,TRBJ1-1,TRBV7-9,SSSLSRGEAF
15,TRBJ2-7,TRBV7-3,ASSLGPKGGPEGEQY
12,TRBJ1-2,TRBV27,ASSLVRGYVGYT
12,TRBJ1-6,TRBV6-1,ASSEYSFDSPLH
12,TRBJ1-5,TRBV7-9,ASSSVPGQGPQH
10,TRBJ2-7,TRBV29-1,SVGTGGREQY
12,TRBJ1-1,TRBV5-1,ASRGGQTNTEAF
11,TRBJ2-1,TRBV7-3,ASSQAGYNEQF
15,TRBJ1-4,TRBV5-1,ASSQSTGVRTNEKLF
13,TRBJ2-3,TRBV7-9,ASSLGTGNTDTQY
13,TRBJ2-2,TRBV19,ASSTRTGETGELF
16,TRBJ1-5,TRBV19,ASSNPLGQGFLGQPQH
12,TRBJ1-5,TRBV27,ASSPGTGHPPQH